The 15 T cell receptor beta chains below come from one sample, sequenced in a study of early T cells in non-severe SARS-CoV-2 infection. One entry per CDR3 protein results from TCRdb running MiXCR on the 5' RACE reads. Among tens of thousands of distinct CDR3 sequences, roughly a tenth were seen once, and the ten largest hold roughly 8%. The sequencing input was whole blood. Source of these receptors: an adult who was a healthcare worker with PCR-confirmed SARS-CoV-2 infection or an uninfected control (not recorded which).

This clonotype was recorded at least ten times. This rearrangement joins TRBV29-1 to TRBJ1-2; D is perhaps TRBD1 (5 bases). The CDR3 runs to 12 residues. V dropped 2 bases and J dropped 7 bases, with 11 bases sitting between them. CDR1 and CDR2 from the germline V gene are SQVTM and ANQGSEA. Written as DNA, the CDR3 is TGCAGCGTTGAACCCTCCGGGGGTGGCTACACCTTC. Its protein is CSVEPSGGGYTF.

This clonotype was picked up a small number of times. This chain's CDR3 is CASSLEGVGNQPQHF. CDR3 nucleotide sequence: TGTGCCAGCAGTTTGGAGGGGGTCGGCAATCAGCCCCAGCATTTT. The chain joins TRBV12-3 or TRBV12-4 to TRBJ1-5, with TRBD1 as a possible D gene (6 bases). The CDR3 consists of 15 residues. V was shortened by 3 bases and J by 2 bases, with 11 bases between the two germline ends.

There are a few counts of this clonotype. The chain combines TRBV12-5 with TRBJ2-1; D could derive from TRBD1 or TRBD2 (5 bases each). This CDR3 has 12 residues. CDR1 and CDR2 from the germline V gene are LGHNT and FRNRAP. Trimming stripped 7 bases from V and 4 bases from J, with 8 bases between. The CDR3 protein is CASVGTYNEQFF. In DNA, the CDR3 is TGTGCTAGTGTCGGGACGTACAATGAGCAGTTCTTC.

Only a few counts were recorded for this clonotype. The chain recombines TRBV29-1 with TRBJ2-3; 8 nucleotides align to TRBD1. Germline V gene data show CDR1 as SQVTM and CDR2 as ANQGSEA. The junction had 8 bases not matched to a gene; V was cut back by 2 bases and J by 4 bases. This CDR3 has 15 residues. CDR3 DNA sequence: TGCAGCGTTGAAACGAGACAGGGGTTCTCAGATACGCAGTATTTT. Translated: CSVETRQGFSDTQYF.

For this clonotype: This may be a read error: a much more frequent sequence differs by one nucleotide. This rearrangement joins TRBV7-6 to TRBJ2-3; D gene unclear. The germline V gene encodes CDR1 SGHVS and CDR2 FNYEAQ. The CDR3 spans 13 residues. V was trimmed by 0 bases and J by 5 bases, leaving 6 bases between them. The CDR3 DNA sequence: TGTGCCAGCAGCTTAGCGTGGGTAGATACGCAGTATTTT. This codes for CASSLAWVDTQYF.

This clonotype was picked up a small number of times. The rearrangement joins TRBV20-1 to TRBJ2-1; D is unresolved. V lost 1 base, J lost 4 bases, and 11 bases lay in between. This CDR3 has 14 amino acids. CDR1 is DFQATT, CDR2 SNEGSKA, per germline (reference sequence). The CDR3 DNA reads TGCAGTGCTAGAGTCCCTGTGGGGTACAATGAGCAGTTCTTC. Translation gives CSARVPVGYNEQFF.

This clonotype was counted ten times or more. The chain employs TRBV5-4 and TRBJ2-3, with 14 bases that match TRBD2. Germline CDR1 SGHNT, CDR2 YYREEE (reference sequence). The CDR3 has 16 residues. V was pared by 4 bases and J by 6 bases, with 7 bases of the junction left unmatched. The CDR3 bases are TGTGCCAGCAGCCCGGGGACTAGCGGGAGATTGGATACGCAGTATTTT. It translates to CASSPGTSGRLDTQYF.

The sample holds a few counts of this clonotype. The chain uses TRBV28 and TRBJ2-1; a weak D match, TRBD1 (5 bases). Trimming took off 6 bases at V and 0 bases at J, with 12 bases between the two ends. The length of the CDR3 is 15 residues. From germline, CDR1 is MDHEN and CDR2 SYDVKM. DNA of the CDR3: TGTGCCAGCAGGTTGGACACCTCCTCCTACAATGAGCAGTTCTTC. As protein: CASRLDTSSYNEQFF.

The sample holds many counts of this clonotype. The chain joins TRBV3-1 to TRBJ2-5; a weak D match, TRBD2 (6 bases). Germline V gene lookup returns CDR1 LGHDT and CDR2 YNNKEL (reference sequence). V lost 0 bases and J lost 4, with 15 bases in between. There are 16 residues in the CDR3. This CDR3 reads CASSQDTLSGGETQYF. The CDR3 DNA follows: TGTGCCAGCAGCCAAGACACTCTATCCGGGGGAGAGACCCAGTACTTC.

In its sample, this clonotype was seen a few times. This rearrangement joins TRBV6-1 to TRBJ2-3; TRBD2 matches at 8 bases. Germline CDR1 MNHNS, CDR2 SASEGT. This CDR3 comprises 12 residues. The CDR3 coding sequence is TGTGCATCTAGCGGGAGCACAGATACGCAGTATTTT. It codes for CASSGSTDTQYF.

This clonotype was seen only a few times. The chain combines TRBV5-1 with TRBJ1-1, with 7 bases fitting TRBD1. The J segment lost 6 bases and the V segment lost 3 bases, leaving 2 bases of the junction unmatched. The germline V gene has CDR1 SGHRS and CDR2 YFSETQ. The CDR3 is 12 residues long. The CDR3 is CASSSDRAEAFF. The CDR3, as DNA: TGCGCCAGCAGCTCCGACAGGGCTGAAGCTTTCTTT. The complete variable domain, with remaining parts taken from reference TRBV5-1 and TRBJ1-1, reads KAGVTQTPRYLIKTRGQQVTLSCSPISGHRSVSWYQQTPGQGLQFLFEYFSETQRNKGNFPGRFSGRQFSNSRSEMNVSTLELGDSALYLCASSSDRAEAFFGQGTRLTVV.

This clonotype was seen ten or more times. V and J are TRBV7-6 and TRBJ1-1; D gene uncertain. Germline V lookup: CDR1 SGHVS, CDR2 FNYEAQ. V was shortened by 2 bases and J by 8 bases, with 9 bases between the two germline ends. CDR3 length equals 12 residues. The CDR3 here is CASSLRGQEAFF. The CDR3, as DNA: TGTGCCAGCAGCTTAAGAGGGCAGGAAGCTTTCTTT.

The chain combines TRBV5-1 with TRBJ2-7; D might be TRBD2 (5 bases). The CDR3 is made up of 14 amino acids. V lost 1 base and J 3 bases, leaving 11 bases between the germline ends. From germline, CDR1 is SGHRS and CDR2 YFSETQ. This chain's CDR3 is CASSLSAGLYEQYF. The CDR3 coding sequence is TGCGCCAGCAGCTTGTCGGCGGGCCTCTACGAGCAGTACTTC.

This clonotype was picked up many times. The chain is built from TRBV13 and TRBJ2-1; 8 bases map to TRBD2. Trimming took 0 bases from V and 8 from J; bases not matched to a gene: 3. The CDR3 is 14 amino acids. Per germline, CDR1 PRHDT and CDR2 FYEKMQ (reference sequence). CDR3 in amino acids: CASSLGGLAHEQFF. The CDR3 nucleotides are TGTGCCAGCAGCTTAGGCGGACTAGCCCATGAGCAGTTCTTC.

The chain is built from TRBV20-1 and TRBJ2-1, with D hard to call. CDR3 length: 14 amino acids. Germline V gene lookup returns CDR1 DFQATT and CDR2 SNEGSKA (reference sequence). Between the trimmed V and J ends, which lost 1 base and 6 bases, there was a span of 13 bases. The CDR3 DNA reads as TGCAGTGCTAGAGGGCCGTCCCAACTCAATGAGCAGTTCTTC. Translation: CSARGPSQLNEQFF.